The clone carrying this T cell receptor beta chain has more than one count but fewer than ten. Its target is unknown. Germline CDR1 reads SGHNT; CDR2 reads YYREEE (reference sequence). Trimming took 3 bases from V and 0 from J; bases not matched to a gene: 2. The CDR3 is 15 residues long. This PCR relied on a set of 60 Vbeta primers and 13 Jbeta primers. Some clones are missing from TCRdb's copy, which holds only in-frame ones; the method was immunoSEQ multiplex PCR. The data contain 95,000 to 150,000 clones, about 8.6% of them singletons. The entry originates in a study of cytomegalovirus exposure and HLA in healthy donors. Findings of the study overall: The productive fraction for most TCR beta V segments was about 87% or about 30% in an earlier analysis. The authors reported that TCR beta sequences could predict HLA-A and HLA-B alleles. These predictions were accurate for most subjects in the first cohort.

The receptor was derived from a woman aged 40 to 49 in good health and CMV-seropositive. The chain joins TRBV5-4 to TRBJ2-2; 7 bases agree with TRBD2. The sample taken for sequencing was PBMCs. CDR3 residues: CASSWEGSNTGELFF. For the CDR3, the DNA is TGTGCCAGCAGCTGGGAGGGATCGAACACCGGGGAGCTGTTTTTT.